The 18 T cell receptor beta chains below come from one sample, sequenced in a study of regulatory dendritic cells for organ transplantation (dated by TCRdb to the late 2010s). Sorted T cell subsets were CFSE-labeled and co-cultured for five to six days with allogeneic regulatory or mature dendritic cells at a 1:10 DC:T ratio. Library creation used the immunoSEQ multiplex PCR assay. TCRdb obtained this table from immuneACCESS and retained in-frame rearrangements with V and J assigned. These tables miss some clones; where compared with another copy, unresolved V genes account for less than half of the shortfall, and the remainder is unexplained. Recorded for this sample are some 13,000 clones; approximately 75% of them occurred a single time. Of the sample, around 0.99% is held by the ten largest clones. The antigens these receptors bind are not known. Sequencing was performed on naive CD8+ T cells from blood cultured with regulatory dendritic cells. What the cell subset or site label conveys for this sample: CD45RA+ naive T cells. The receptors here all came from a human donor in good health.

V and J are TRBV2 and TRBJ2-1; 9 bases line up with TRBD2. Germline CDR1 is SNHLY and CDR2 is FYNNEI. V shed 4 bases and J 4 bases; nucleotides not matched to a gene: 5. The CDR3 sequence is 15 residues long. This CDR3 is CASSALAGSYNEQFF. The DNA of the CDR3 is TGTGCCAGCAGTGCGCTAGCGGGGTCATACAATGAGCAGTTCTTC. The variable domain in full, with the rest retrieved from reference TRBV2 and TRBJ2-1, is EPEVTQTPSHQVTQMGQEVILRCVPISNHLYFYWYRQILGQKVEFLVSFYNNEISEKSEIFDDQFSVERPDGSNFTLKIRSTKLEDSAMYFCASSALAGSYNEQFFGPGTRLTVL.

CDR3 nucleotides: TGTGCCATCAGTGCCGGGGGCTCCTACGAGCAGTACTTC. Its translation is CAISAGGSYEQYF. The chain combines TRBV10-3 with TRBJ2-7; D may be TRBD2 (6 bases). The CDR3 extends over 13 amino acids. The germline gives CDR1 ENHRY, CDR2 SYGVKD. Trimming shortened V by 4 bases and J by 0 bases, and 7 bases separated the two germline ends.

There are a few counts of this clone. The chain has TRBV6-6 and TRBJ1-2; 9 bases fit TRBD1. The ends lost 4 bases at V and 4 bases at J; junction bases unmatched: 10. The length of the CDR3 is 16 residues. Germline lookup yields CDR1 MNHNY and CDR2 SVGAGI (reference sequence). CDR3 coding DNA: TGTGCCAGCAGTTTCGTTCGACAGGGGGTCGGCTATGGCTACACCTTC. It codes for CASSFVRQGVGYGYTF.

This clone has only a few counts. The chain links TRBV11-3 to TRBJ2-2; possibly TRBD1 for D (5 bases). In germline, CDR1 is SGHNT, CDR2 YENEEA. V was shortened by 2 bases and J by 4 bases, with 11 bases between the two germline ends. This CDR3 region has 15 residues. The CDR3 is CASSLNPGPTGELFF. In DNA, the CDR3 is TGTGCCAGCAGCTTAAACCCAGGGCCCACCGGGGAGCTGTTTTTT.

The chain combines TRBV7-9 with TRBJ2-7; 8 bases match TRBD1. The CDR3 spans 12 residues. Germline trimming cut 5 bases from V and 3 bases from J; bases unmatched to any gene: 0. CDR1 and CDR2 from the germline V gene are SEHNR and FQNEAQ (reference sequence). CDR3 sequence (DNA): TGTGCCAGCAGCGACAGGGGCTACGAGCAGTACTTC. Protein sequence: CASSDRGYEQYF.

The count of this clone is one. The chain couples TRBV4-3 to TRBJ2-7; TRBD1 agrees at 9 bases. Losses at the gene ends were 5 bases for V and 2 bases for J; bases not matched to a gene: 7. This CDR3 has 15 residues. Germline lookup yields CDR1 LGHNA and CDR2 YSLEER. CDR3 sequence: CASSTGQGGPYEQYF. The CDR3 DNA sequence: TGCGCCAGCAGCACGGGACAGGGTGGCCCCTACGAGCAGTACTTC.

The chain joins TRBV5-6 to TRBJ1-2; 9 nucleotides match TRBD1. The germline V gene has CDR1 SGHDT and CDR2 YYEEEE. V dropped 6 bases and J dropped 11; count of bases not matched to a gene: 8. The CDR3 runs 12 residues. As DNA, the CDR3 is TGTGCCAGCACCCCGACAGGGGGGAGTTACACCTTC. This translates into CASTPTGGSYTF.

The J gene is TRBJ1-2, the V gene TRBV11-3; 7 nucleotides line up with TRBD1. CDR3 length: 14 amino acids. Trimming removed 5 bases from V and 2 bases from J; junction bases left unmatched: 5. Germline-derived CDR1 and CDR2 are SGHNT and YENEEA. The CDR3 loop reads CASSIRQGNYGYTF. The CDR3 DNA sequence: TGTGCCAGCAGCATCCGACAGGGAAACTATGGCTACACCTTC.

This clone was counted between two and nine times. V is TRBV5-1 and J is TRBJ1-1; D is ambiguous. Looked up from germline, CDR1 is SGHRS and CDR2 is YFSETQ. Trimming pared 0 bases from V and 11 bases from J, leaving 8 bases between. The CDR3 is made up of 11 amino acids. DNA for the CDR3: TGCGCCAGCAGCTTGGCCTCGGAGGCTTTCTTT. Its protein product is CASSLASEAFF. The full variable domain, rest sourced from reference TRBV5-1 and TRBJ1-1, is KAGVTQTPRYLIKTRGQQVTLSCSPISGHRSVSWYQQTPGQGLQFLFEYFSETQRNKGNFPGRFSGRQFSNSRSEMNVSTLELGDSALYLCASSLASEAFFGQGTRLTVV.

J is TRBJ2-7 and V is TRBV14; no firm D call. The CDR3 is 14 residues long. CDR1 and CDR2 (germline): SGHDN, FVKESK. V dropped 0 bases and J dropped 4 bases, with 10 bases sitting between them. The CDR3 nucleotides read TGTGCCAGCAGCCAAGAATTCGGCAGGTACGAGCAGTACTTC. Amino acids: CASSQEFGRYEQYF.

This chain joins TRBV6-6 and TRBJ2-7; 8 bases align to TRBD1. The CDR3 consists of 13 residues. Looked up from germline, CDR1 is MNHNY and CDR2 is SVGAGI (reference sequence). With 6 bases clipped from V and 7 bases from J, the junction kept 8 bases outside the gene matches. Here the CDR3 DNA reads TGTGCCAGCAGCCAGGACAGGGTGGGTGAGCAGTACTTC. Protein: CASSQDRVGEQYF.

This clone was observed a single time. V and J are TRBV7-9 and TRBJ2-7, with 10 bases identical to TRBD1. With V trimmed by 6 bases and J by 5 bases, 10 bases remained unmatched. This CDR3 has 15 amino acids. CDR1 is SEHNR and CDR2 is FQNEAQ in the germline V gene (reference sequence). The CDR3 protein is CASSTFRDRGDEQYF. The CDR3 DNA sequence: TGTGCCAGCAGTACCTTCCGGGACAGGGGCGACGAGCAGTACTTC. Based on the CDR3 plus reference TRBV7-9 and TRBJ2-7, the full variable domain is DTGVSQNPRHKITKRGQNVTFRCDPISEHNRLYWYRQTLGQGPEFLTYFQNEAQLEKSRLLSDRFSAERPKGSFSTLEIQRTEQGDSAMYLCASSTFRDRGDEQYFGPGTRLTVT.

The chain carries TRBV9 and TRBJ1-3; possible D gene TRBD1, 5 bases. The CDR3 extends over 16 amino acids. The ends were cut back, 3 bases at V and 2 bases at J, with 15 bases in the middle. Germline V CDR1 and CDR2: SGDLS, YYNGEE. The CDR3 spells CASSEPDSTPGNTIYF. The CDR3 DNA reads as TGTGCCAGCAGCGAACCCGACAGTACACCTGGAAACACCATATATTTT.

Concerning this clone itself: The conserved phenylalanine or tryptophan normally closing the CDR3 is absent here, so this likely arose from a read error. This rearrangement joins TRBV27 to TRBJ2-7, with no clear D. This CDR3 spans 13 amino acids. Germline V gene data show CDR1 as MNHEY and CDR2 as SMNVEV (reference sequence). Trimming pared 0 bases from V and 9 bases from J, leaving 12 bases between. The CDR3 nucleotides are TGTGCCAGCAGTTTATCGTCTCCGCCTGTGCAGTACCTC. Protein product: CASSLSSPPVQYL.

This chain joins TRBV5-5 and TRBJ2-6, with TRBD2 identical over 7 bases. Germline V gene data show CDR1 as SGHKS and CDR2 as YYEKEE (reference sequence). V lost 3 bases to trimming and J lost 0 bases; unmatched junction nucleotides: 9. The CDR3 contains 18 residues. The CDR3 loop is CASSSWAGVSSGANVLTF. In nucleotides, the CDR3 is TGTGCCAGCAGCTCTTGGGCGGGGGTCTCCTCTGGGGCCAACGTCCTGACTTTC.

The CDR3 protein is CASSQLAGGPVEAKNIQYF. The CDR3 DNA sequence: TGTGCCAGCAGTCAACTAGCGGGGGGGCCTGTAGAAGCCAAAAACATTCAGTACTTC. The V gene is TRBV28, the J gene TRBJ2-4; 13 bases are a match to TRBD2. The germline V gene encodes CDR1 MDHEN and CDR2 SYDVKM. V shed 5 bases and J 0 bases; nucleotides not matched to a gene: 10. The length of the CDR3 is 19 residues.

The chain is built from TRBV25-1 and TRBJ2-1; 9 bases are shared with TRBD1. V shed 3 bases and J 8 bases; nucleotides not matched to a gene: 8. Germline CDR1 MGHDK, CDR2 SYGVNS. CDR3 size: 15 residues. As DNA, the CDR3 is TGTGCCAGCAGTGACCCCGGAAGGACAGGGGATGAGCAGTTCTTC. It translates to CASSDPGRTGDEQFF.

CDR3 sequence reads: CASSSRQGLYEQYF. The CDR3 DNA sequence: TGTGCCAGCAGCTCGAGACAGGGCCTCTACGAGCAGTACTTC. The chain recombines TRBV11-2 with TRBJ2-7, with 7 nucleotides matching TRBD1. This CDR3 is 14 amino acids long. Looked up from germline, CDR1 is SGHAT and CDR2 is FQNNGV. V shed 4 bases and J 3 bases; nucleotides not matched to a gene: 6.